Each of the 9 T cell receptor beta chains below was sequenced from the same sample in a study of blood T cell repertoires in COVID-19. The repertoire was sequenced with immunoSEQ multiplex PCR; TCRdb's copy has only in-frame clones and lacks some. This table holds nearly 110,000 clones, over 65% found once. Sequenced input: peripheral blood. The receptors originated from an elderly man with COVID-19, enrolled during active disease.

The J gene is TRBJ1-3, the V gene TRBV5-4; a possible D gene is TRBD1 (6 bases). CDR1 and CDR2 from the germline V gene are SGHNT and YYREEE (reference sequence). Trimming pared 7 bases from V and 4 bases from J, leaving 12 bases between. The length of the CDR3 is 13 residues. The CDR3 DNA sequence: TGTGCCAGCGGTCGGACAGACGGAAACACCATATATTTT. It specifies CASGRTDGNTIYF.

V and J are TRBV29-1 and TRBJ2-4; TRBD1 might be the D (5 bases). The CDR3 has 16 amino acids. V dropped 4 bases and J dropped 6 bases, with 22 bases sitting between them. CDR1 SQVTM and CDR2 ANQGSEA come from the germline V gene. CDR3 sequence (DNA): TGCAGCGTTGCTGGACACACTAAGGGAAAAATAAACATTCAGTACTTC. This sequence encodes CSVAGHTKGKINIQYF.

Comments on this clone: Other DNA sequences in this specimen translate into the identical CDR3. The chain links TRBV9 to TRBJ2-7; TRBD1 matches 8 bases. CDR1 and CDR2 from the germline V gene are SGDLS and YYNGEE. Losses at the gene ends were 0 bases for V and 4 bases for J; bases not matched to a gene: 3. This CDR3 is built from 14 residues. This CDR3 is CASSVEQGAYEQYF. The CDR3 region has the DNA TGTGCCAGCAGCGTAGAGCAGGGGGCGTACGAGCAGTACTTC.

This clone was detected a few times. The gene calls are TRBV6-1 and TRBJ2-1; D ambiguous. The CDR3 extends over 11 amino acids. The germline gives CDR1 MNHNS, CDR2 SASEGT. V was cut by 2 bases and J by 9 bases, with 5 bases left in between. CDR3 DNA sequence: TGTGCCAGCAGTGAATTCGGTGAGCAGTTCTTC. It encodes CASSEFGEQFF.

The chain has TRBV29-1 and TRBJ2-5; TRBD1 matches at 7 bases. The CDR3 is made up of 13 amino acids. Germline values: CDR1 SQVTM, CDR2 ANQGSEA. The V gene end was trimmed by 7 bases and the J gene end by 2 bases; junction bases not matched to a gene: 7. The CDR3 sequence is CSGRQGRQETQYF. The CDR3, as DNA: TGCAGCGGCCGACAGGGAAGGCAAGAGACCCAGTACTTC.

This clone was recorded once. The V and J genes are TRBV28 and TRBJ2-3; the match to TRBD2 covers 8 bases. V gave up 2 bases and J gave up 1 base; unmatched junction bases: 5. The CDR3 is 16 amino acids. Germline values: CDR1 MDHEN, CDR2 SYDVKM. CDR3 sequence (DNA): TGTGCCAGCAGTTTAATAGCGGGGACTGGCACAGATACGCAGTATTTT. Its protein is CASSLIAGTGTDTQYF.

The gene calls are TRBV6-1 and TRBJ1-2; 8 bases are shared with TRBD1. J gave up 7 bases and V 4 bases, and 17 bases lay outside the gene matches. The CDR3 length is 17 residues. CDR1 is MNHNS, CDR2 SASEGT, per germline. This CDR3 is CASSVYAGGVESSGYTF. Here the CDR3 DNA reads TGTGCCAGCAGTGTTTACGCAGGGGGCGTAGAATCGAGTGGCTACACCTTC.

The rearrangement uses TRBV24-1 and TRBJ1-2; 9 bases line up with TRBD1. CDR3 length equals 12 residues. Trimming at V came to 12 bases and at J to 7 bases, leaving 8 bases not matched to a gene. Germline V CDR1 and CDR2: KGHDR, SFDVKD. DNA of the CDR3: TGTGCCGCCGCTGGGGACAGGGTTGGCTACACCTTC. It translates to CAAAGDRVGYTF.

The genes are TRBV27 and TRBJ2-5, with 7 positions matching TRBD1. The CDR3 length is 13 residues. Germline V gene lookup returns CDR1 MNHEY and CDR2 SMNVEV (reference sequence). With 3 bases clipped from V and 5 bases from J, the junction kept 3 bases outside the gene matches. The CDR3 reads CASSLTGIETQYF. CDR3 bases: TGTGCCAGCAGTTTGACAGGGATTGAGACCCAGTACTTC.